The clone carrying this TCR beta chain was found a few times. What it binds is unknown. The data were taken from a study of blood T cells in healthy people across ages. Combining a sample-barcoded 5' primer with a J-beta primer mix, a second PCR ran for roughly 7 to 12 cycles. MiXCR, applied by TCRdb to the 5' RACE reads, yields one record per CDR3 protein. Of around 1,000,000 distinct CDR3 sequences listed, around 25% are singletons. Findings and caveats of the study: PBMCs were not sorted, which prevented a conclusive comparison of naive versus antigen-experienced cells.

Total RNA, at least 5.5 micrograms per sample, was extracted from PBMCs. This CDR3 is built from 14 residues. V lost 6 bases and J lost 6, with 18 bases in between. The germline CDR1 and CDR2 sequences are MNHEY and SMNVEV (reference sequence). This same sample was also part of a study on T cells of mothers and their children. From that paper: Amplification in the second PCR used the M1S primer, which added sample barcodes and 2-4 random nucleotides. From each mother came over 8 million TCR beta CDR3 reads, and from each child came 2.5 million to 3.5 million.

Sequencing used blood. The chain employs TRBV27 and TRBJ2-7; tentatively, D is TRBD1 (6 bases). The source is a girl aged 2-10 years in good health. This chain's CDR3 is CASSPNTGSPEQYF. In nucleotides, the CDR3 is TGTGCCAGCAGCCCTAACACAGGGTCGCCCGAGCAGTACTTC.